The T cell receptor (beta chain) under discussion was sequenced for a study of blood T cell repertoires in COVID-19. Between the trimmed V and J ends, which lost 4 bases and 2 bases, there was a span of 7 bases. This CDR3 spans 13 amino acids. Germline lookup yields CDR1 ENHRY and CDR2 SYGVKD. Original methodology: Amplifying reference gene primers gave estimates of nucleated cell counts. Produced via immunoSEQ multiplex PCR; TCRdb's table is partial and in-frame only. The V and J calls and clone size are taken from that table; D and trimming were inferred from the DNA. This sample has about 270,000 clones, with nearly 90% found just once. Two consecutive negative NP/OP PCR tests, clearance, or resolved symptoms defined Cohort 3 recovery.

This rearrangement joins TRBV10-3 to TRBJ2-3; D uncertain. The specimen sequenced was PBMCs or T cells enriched from blood (not recorded which). The TCR originated in a woman aged 55-69 years who had recovered from COVID-19. CDR3 DNA: TGTGCCATCAGTGCGGGTTCCACAGATACGCAGTATTTT. Encoded protein: CAISAGSTDTQYF.